The 11 T cell receptor beta chains listed next were all sequenced from one sample in a study of patients and donors after allogeneic stem cell transplantation. TCRdb fed the RT-PCR reads into MiXCR, producing one record per CDR3 protein. Of roughly 500 distinct CDR3 sequences in the sample, approximately 1.2% are singletons; the top ten hold roughly 40%. The sequenced sample consisted of blood, either unsorted or a sorted T cell fraction (not recorded which). The receptors shown here come from a human donor who was either an allogeneic HSCT recipient or a stem cell or donor lymphocyte infusion donor (not recorded which). It is not recorded whose cells these are; they may come from a transplant donor.

This clonotype ranks as large. The rearrangement uses TRBV10-3 and TRBJ2-7, with a weak D call TRBD2 (6 bases). The V gene's germline CDR1 is ENHRY and CDR2 SYGVKD. This CDR3 contains 13 residues. Trimming took off 0 bases at V and 9 bases at J, with 12 bases between the two ends. The CDR3 DNA is TGTGCCATCAGTGAGTCGTCGGGGGATCGGCAGTACTTC. Residues: CAISESSGDRQYF.

Sample share makes this clonotype medium-sized. The V and J genes are TRBV30 and TRBJ2-7; possibly TRBD2 for D (6 bases). This CDR3 is built from 14 residues. Trimming left V 0 bases short and J 3 bases short, with 12 bases between. Per the germline V gene, CDR1 is GTSNPN and CDR2 is SVGIG (reference sequence). CDR3 region: CAWSVQGLGYEQYF. CDR3 coding DNA: TGTGCCTGGAGTGTCCAGGGACTCGGCTACGAGCAGTACTTC.

This clonotype is termed large. This chain connects TRBV29-1 to TRBJ1-2; D not certain. CDR1 and CDR2 (germline): SQVTM, ANQGSEA. The CDR3 runs 16 residues. V lost 2 bases, J lost 3 bases, and 19 bases lay in between. The CDR3 DNA sequence: TGCAGCGTTGAAAACCCTGGTCTAGGAAACTACTATGGCTACACCTTC. Translated: CSVENPGLGNYYGYTF. Full variable domain (rest looked up from reference TRBV29-1 and TRBJ1-2): SAVISQKPSRDICQRGTSLTIQCQVDSQVTMMFWYRQQPGQSLTLIATANQGSEATYESGFVIDKFPISRPNLTFSTLTVSNMSPEDSSIYLCSVENPGLGNYYGYTFGSGTRLTVV.

Relative to its sample, this clonotype is large. The chain has TRBV7-9 and TRBJ2-7, with D unresolved. Germline V lookup: CDR1 SEHNR, CDR2 FQNEAQ (reference sequence). Trimming removed 5 bases at V and 5 bases at J, with 13 bases between. The CDR3 is 13 amino acids. Here the CDR3 DNA reads TGTGCCAGCAGCCCCCCCGGGTGGCACGAGCAGTACTTC. Translation gives CASSPPGWHEQYF.

By share, this clonotype counts as large. The V call is TRBV30, the J call TRBJ1-5; possible D gene TRBD1, 6 bases. The CDR3 spans 14 residues. Trimming shortened V by 1 base and J by 1 base, and 8 bases separated the two germline ends. From germline, CDR1 is GTSNPN and CDR2 SVGIG (reference sequence). DNA of the CDR3: TGTGCCTGGAGTGGAGGGGGGAGCAATCAGCCCCAGCATTTT. It translates to CAWSGGGSNQPQHF.

By share, this clonotype ranks as large. This chain links TRBV7-9 with TRBJ2-5; D not certain. The CDR3 has 12 residues. Per the germline V gene, CDR1 is SEHNR and CDR2 is FQNEAQ (reference sequence). The V and J ends lost 1 base and 10 bases respectively, with 10 bases between them. The CDR3 region has the DNA TGTGCCAGCAGCTTAGAAGAAAGAAACCAGTACTTC. It translates to CASSLEERNQYF.

Sample share makes this clonotype medium-sized. The chain couples TRBV2 to TRBJ1-5; no clear D. The CDR3 runs 13 residues. The germline CDR1 and CDR2 sequences are SNHLY and FYNNEI. V was trimmed by 1 base and J by 4 bases, leaving 5 bases between them. In nucleotides, the CDR3 is TGTGCCAGCAGTGAAGGGAAAAATCAGCCCCAGCATTTT. It specifies CASSEGKNQPQHF.

By proportion, this clonotype is large (0.1 to 1%). The chain carries TRBV5-5 and TRBJ2-1; the match to TRBD2 covers 10 bases. Germline V gene lookup returns CDR1 SGHKS and CDR2 YYEKEE (reference sequence). The CDR3 extends over 17 amino acids. Trimming at V came to 0 bases and at J to 4 bases, leaving 7 bases not matched to a gene. This CDR3 is CASSLEKVAGGYNEQFF. CDR3 in DNA: TGTGCCAGCAGCTTGGAAAAGGTAGCGGGGGGATACAATGAGCAGTTCTTC.

The chain couples TRBV20-1 to TRBJ2-7, with a tentative D call TRBD2 (6 bases). The CDR3 consists of 13 residues. Germline V gene sequence: CDR1 DFQATT, CDR2 SNEGSKA (reference sequence). Between the trimmed V and J ends, which lost 5 bases and 6 bases, there was a span of 17 bases. The CDR3 here is CSASAFGSREQYF. The CDR3 DNA reads as TGCAGTGCTTCCGCTTTCGGGAGCCGCGAGCAGTACTTC.

This clonotype is categorized as large. The chain couples TRBV5-1 to TRBJ2-1; 7 bases agree with TRBD2. The J segment lost 8 bases and the V segment lost 0 bases, leaving 8 bases of the junction unmatched. The CDR3 covers 15 residues. Germline V gene data show CDR1 as SGHRS and CDR2 as YFSETQ. The CDR3 DNA reads as TGCGCCAGCAGCTTGGCAGCGGGGCTTGTGGATGAGCAGTTCTTC. This translates into CASSLAAGLVDEQFF.

This clonotype is deemed medium-sized. V and J are TRBV5-8 and TRBJ2-3; 7 positions match TRBD2. CDR1 and CDR2 (germline): SGHTS, YDEGEE. The CDR3 is made up of 14 amino acids. Trimming took 0 bases from V and 5 from J; bases not matched to a gene: 3. CDR3 DNA sequence: TGTGCCAGCAGCTTGGGCAGGGAGGGAGATACGCAGTATTTT. As protein: CASSLGREGDTQYF. Supplemented by reference TRBV5-8 and TRBJ2-3, the full variable domain reads EAGVTQSPTHLIKTRGQQATLRCSPISGHTSVYWYQQALGLGLQFLLWYDEGEERNRGNFPPRFSGRQFPNYSSELNVNALELEDSALYLCASSLGREGDTQYFGPGTRLTVL.